These 10 T cell receptor beta chains share one sample of origin, sequenced in a study of T-cell memory formation after mild COVID-19. TCRdb ran MiXCR on the 5' RACE reads and lists one entry per CDR3 protein. The profile shows about 320,000 distinct CDR3 sequences, roughly an eighth of them singletons. The sample was PBMCs or a T cell subset sorted from them (not recorded which). The receptor set was obtained from a man aged 18-30 years who had mild COVID-19 (a few samples of this study predate the infection). Cell type and time point are not known.

This chain uses TRBV7-2 with TRBJ2-2, with a weak D call TRBD2 (5 bases). Deletions cut 4 bases from V and 0 bases from J, with 15 bases between. The length of the CDR3 is 17 residues. Germline-derived CDR1 and CDR2 are SGHTA and FQGNSA. Written as DNA, the CDR3 is TGTGCCAGCAGCTCTCCAGGCGGGCCTCCGAACACCGGGGAGCTGTTTTTT. Its protein product is CASSSPGGPPNTGELFF. Complete variable domain (other parts from reference TRBV7-2 and TRBJ2-2): GAGVSQSPSNKVTEKGKDVELRCDPISGHTALYWYRQSLGQGLEFLIYFQGNSAPDKSGLPSDRFSAERTGGSVSTLTIQRTQQEDSAVYLCASSSPGGPPNTGELFFGEGSRLTVL.

The rearrangement joins TRBV29-1 to TRBJ2-7, with TRBD1 matching 9 bases. Germline assignment: CDR1 SQVTM and CDR2 ANQGSEA. The CDR3 is 13 residues long. V was pared by 7 bases and J by 4 bases, with 8 bases of the junction left unmatched. The CDR3 DNA sequence: TGCAGCGCTCAGGACAGGGGTCTATACGAGCAGTACGTC. It yields the protein CSAQDRGLYEQYV.

The rearrangement joins TRBV7-8 to TRBJ1-1; D remains ambiguous. The CDR3 covers 14 residues. Between the trimmed V and J ends, which lost 7 bases and 3 bases, there was a span of 15 bases. Germline CDR1 reads SGHVS; CDR2 reads FQNEAQ. DNA for the CDR3: TGTGCCAGCAACTCAGATCGGGGTTACACTGAAGCTTTCTTT. It translates to CASNSDRGYTEAFF.

This chain connects TRBV20-1 to TRBJ2-5; 10 bases map to TRBD1. The CDR3 sequence is 14 residues long. CDR1 is DFQATT, CDR2 SNEGSKA, per germline (reference sequence). J was trimmed by 3 bases and V by 1 base; bases with no gene match: 2. The CDR3 reads CSARAGTGEETQYF. The CDR3 DNA is TGCAGTGCTAGAGCCGGGACAGGGGAAGAGACCCAGTACTTC.

This clonotype was recorded at least ten times. The chain employs TRBV19 and TRBJ1-5; 9 nucleotides line up with TRBD1. V shed 5 bases, J shed 2 bases, and the junction held 7 bases outside the gene matches. Germline CDR1 LNHDA, CDR2 SQIVND (reference sequence). CDR3 length equals 16 residues. The chain's CDR3 is CASSATGGGGNQPQHF. In DNA form, the CDR3 reads TGTGCCAGTAGTGCCACAGGGGGCGGAGGCAATCAGCCCCAGCATTTT.

The genes are TRBV5-1 and TRBJ2-7; TRBD1 agrees at 8 bases. With 4 bases clipped from V and 6 bases from J, the junction kept 9 bases outside the gene matches. Germline CDR1 reads SGHRS; CDR2 reads YFSETQ. This CDR3 region has 14 residues. The CDR3 loop is CASSRGTTGVEQYF. The CDR3 region has the DNA TGCGCCAGCAGCAGGGGGACGACAGGGGTCGAGCAGTACTTC. Full variable domain (remainder filled in from reference TRBV5-1 and TRBJ2-7): KAGVTQTPRYLIKTRGQQVTLSCSPISGHRSVSWYQQTPGQGLQFLFEYFSETQRNKGNFPGRFSGRQFSNSRSEMNVSTLELGDSALYLCASSRGTTGVEQYFGPGTRLTVT.

This clonotype was detected many times. The chain uses TRBV7-2 and TRBJ2-1, with D perhaps TRBD1 (5 bases). Trimming shortened V by 5 bases and J by 8 bases, and 13 bases separated the two germline ends. The germline gives CDR1 SGHTA, CDR2 FQGNSA. The CDR3 runs to 13 residues. CDR3 in DNA: TGTGCCAGCAGCCCCGGACAAATGGATGAGCAGTTCTTC. This encodes CASSPGQMDEQFF. Combining the CDR3 with reference TRBV7-2 and TRBJ2-1 gives the whole variable domain GAGVSQSPSNKVTEKGKDVELRCDPISGHTALYWYRQSLGQGLEFLIYFQGNSAPDKSGLPSDRFSAERTGGSVSTLTIQRTQQEDSAVYLCASSPGQMDEQFFGPGTRLTVL.

A few counts support this clonotype. The CDR3 loop is CASNPGSSYSNQPQHF. In nucleotides, the CDR3 is TGTGCCAGCAACCCAGGGTCCTCGTATAGCAATCAGCCCCAGCATTTT. The chain carries TRBV6-1 and TRBJ1-5, with D possibly being TRBD1 (5 bases). The ends were cut back, 7 bases at V and 0 bases at J, with 16 bases in the middle. This CDR3 is 16 amino acids long. Per the germline V gene, CDR1 is MNHNS and CDR2 is SASEGT.

This chain links TRBV6-2 or TRBV6-3 with TRBJ2-7; no clear D. The CDR3 has 12 residues. V lost 2 bases to trimming and J lost 3 bases, with 5 bases between them. Germline CDR1 and CDR2: MNHEY and SVGEGT. CDR3 protein: CASSYQGYEQYV. CDR3 DNA sequence: TGTGCCAGCAGTTACCAAGGCTACGAGCAGTACGTC.

A few counts support this clonotype. The chain combines TRBV29-1 with TRBJ2-1; D possibly uses TRBD1 or TRBD2 (5 bases each). This CDR3 has 11 amino acids. With 8 bases removed from V and 5 bases from J, the gap between germline ends came to 10 bases. CDR1 is SQVTM, CDR2 ANQGSEA, per germline. CDR3 in amino acids: CSPGLNNEQFF. In nucleotides, the CDR3 is TGCAGCCCGGGGCTGAACAATGAGCAGTTCTTC.